A selection of T cell receptor beta chains follows, all from one sample in a study of T cell responses to AZD1222 COVID-19 vaccine. The method was immunoSEQ multiplex PCR; TCRdb's version includes in-frame clones alone and lacks a portion of them. The sample carries about 180,000 clones, 80% to 95% recorded once. The input for sequencing was peripheral blood, taken 28 days after the second AZD1222 dose. The receptor set was obtained from an adult who received the AZD1222 COVID-19 vaccine. Both conserved end residues are part of each CDR3. D genes are given only for firm matches. Rows give clone size only sometimes, using once, few, many, or a class for an expanded clone.

15	TRBD1	TRBJ1-2	-	TRBV2	CASSDSSTGPSRYTF	TGTGCCAGCAGTGATTCTTCGACAGGGCCATCGCGCTACACCTTC
15	-	TRBJ2-2	-	TRBV9	CASSAQQGGTGELFF	TGTGCCAGCAGCGCACAACAGGGTGGCACCGGGGAGCTGTTTTTT
18	TRBD2	TRBJ2-1	-	TRBV29-1	CSVAGTSGRQSSYNEQFF	TGCAGCGTGGCGGGGACTAGCGGGAGACAAAGCTCCTACAATGAGCAGTTCTTC
15	TRBD1	TRBJ1-1	-	TRBV5-1	CASSLAGTGNTEAFF	TGCGCCAGCAGCTTGGCCGGGACAGGGAACACTGAAGCTTTCTTT
16	-	TRBJ1-5	-	TRBV19	CASSIDAGWSYQPQHF	TGTGCCAGTAGTATAGATGCGGGATGGAGTTATCAGCCCCAGCATTTT
13	TRBD1	TRBJ1-2	-	TRBV5-1	CASSQAGTDGYTF	TGCGCCAGCAGCCAAGCCGGGACAGATGGCTACACCTTC
16	TRBD1	TRBJ2-3	-	TRBV5-4	CASSAAGGRGTDTQYF	TGTGCCAGCAGCGCCGCAGGGGGCAGGGGCACAGATACGCAGTATTTT
14	TRBD1	TRBJ2-1	-	TRBV28	CASRRDRASNEQFF	TGTGCCAGCAGAAGGGACAGGGCTTCAAATGAGCAGTTCTTC
15	-	TRBJ1-2	-	TRBV7-2	CASSLAPGSSYGYTF	TGTGCCAGCAGCTTAGCCCCGGGTTCTAGCTATGGCTACACCTTC
14	-	TRBJ2-3	-	TRBV19	CASSITQGPDTQYF	TGTGCCAGTAGTATCACTCAAGGCCCAGATACGCAGTATTTT
11	-	TRBJ2-5	once	TRBV7-2	CASSFGIDQYF	TGTGCCAGCAGCTTCGGCATCGACCAGTACTTC
13	-	TRBJ2-5	-	TRBV5-1	CASSLGPGETQYF	TGCGCCAGCAGCTTGGGCCCCGGAGAGACCCAGTACTTC
16	-	TRBJ2-3	-	TRBV3-1/TRBV3-2	CASSRASGWDTDTQYF	TGTGCCAGCAGCCGAGCTAGTGGTTGGGACACAGATACGCAGTATTTT
16	-	TRBJ2-3	-	TRBV11-2	CASSSWTRPRGDTQYF	TGTGCCAGCAGCTCTTGGACAAGGCCCAGAGGAGATACGCAGTATTTT
14	TRBD1	TRBJ1-1	once	TRBV2	CASSIGTENTEAFF	TGTGCCAGCAGTATCGGGACAGAGAACACTGAAGCTTTCTTT
13	-	TRBJ2-5	-	TRBV5-4	CASSLQGQETQYF	TGTGCCAGCAGCTTGCAGGGCCAAGAGACCCAGTACTTC
15	TRBD1	TRBJ1-4	-	TRBV7-9	CASSSRTGVGEKLFF	TGTGCCAGCAGCTCTCGGACAGGGGTCGGTGAAAAACTGTTTTTT
15	-	TRBJ1-3	-	TRBV9	CASSGGGESGNTIYF	TGTGCCAGCAGCGGGGGAGGGGAGTCTGGAAACACCATATATTTT
13	-	TRBJ2-3	-	TRBV15	CATSKTNTDTQYF	TGTGCCACCAGTAAGACGAACACAGATACGCAGTATTTT
16	TRBD1	TRBJ2-3	-	TRBV19	CASSKGQGGQTDTQYF	TGTGCCAGTAGTAAGGGACAGGGGGGTCAGACAGATACGCAGTATTTT
17	-	TRBJ1-6	once	TRBV6-6	CASSLLTTGTHNSPLHF	TGTGCCAGCAGTCTATTAACCACAGGGACCCATAATTCACCCCTCCACTTT
16	-	TRBJ2-5	-	TRBV6-9	CASSYISVGQEETQYF	TGTGCCAGCAGTTATATTTCCGTTGGGCAGGAAGAGACCCAGTACTTC
13	-	TRBJ1-5	-	TRBV6-5	CASSGREGQPQHF	TGTGCCAGTTCGGGGAGGGAGGGTCAGCCCCAGCATTTT
13	-	TRBJ2-7	-	TRBV6-5	CASSYDRLGEQYF	TGTGCCAGCAGTTATGACCGGTTGGGCGAGCAGTACTTC
15	TRBD1	TRBJ1-1	-	TRBV4-2	CASSQGGGRGTEAFF	TGTGCCAGCAGCCAAGGGGGGGGCAGGGGGACTGAAGCTTTCTTT
17	TRBD1	TRBJ2-3	once	TRBV18	CASSPRGTATSTDTQYF	TGTGCCAGCTCACCCAGGGGGACAGCCACTAGCACAGATACGCAGTATTTT
15	-	TRBJ1-5	-	TRBV10-3	CAISESPASNQPQHF	TGTGCCATCAGTGAATCGCCGGCATCTAATCAGCCCCAGCATTTT
14	-	TRBJ2-1	-	TRBV5-1	CASSLGGDYNEQFF	TGCGCCAGCAGCTTGGGTGGGGATTACAATGAGCAGTTCTTC
13	-	TRBJ1-1	-	TRBV19	CASSTIMNTEAFF	TGTGCCAGTAGTACGATCATGAACACTGAAGCTTTCTTT
14	-	TRBJ2-7	-	TRBV28	CASGRRQAAYEQYF	TGTGCCAGCGGCAGGAGACAGGCAGCCTACGAGCAGTACTTC
15	TRBD2	TRBJ2-3	-	TRBV3-1/TRBV3-2	CASRRLAGGLDTQYF	TGTGCCAGCAGACGACTAGCGGGGGGATTAGATACGCAGTATTTT
14	-	TRBJ1-1	-	TRBV19	CASSLTGQNTEAFF	TGTGCCAGTAGTCTTACAGGCCAGAACACTGAAGCTTTCTTT
13	-	TRBJ2-5	-	TRBV19	CASSTHRVKTQYF	TGTGCCAGTAGTACCCACAGGGTGAAGACCCAGTACTTC
17	-	TRBJ1-6	-	TRBV3-1/TRBV3-2	CASSQRPRWGCNSPLHF	TGTGCCAGCAGCCAAAGGCCCCGGTGGGGTTGTAATTCACCCCTCCACTTT
15	TRBD1	TRBJ1-1	-	TRBV27	CASSLGDRGHTEAFF	TGTGCCAGCAGTTTAGGGGACAGGGGGCACACTGAAGCTTTCTTT
15	-	TRBJ1-1	-	TRBV5-1	CASRVGAGPGREAFF	TGCGCCAGCAGGGTTGGTGCCGGGCCTGGGCGTGAAGCTTTCTTT
16	TRBD1	TRBJ2-2	-	TRBV14	CASSQARGTGTGELFF	TGTGCCAGCAGCCAAGCGAGAGGGACAGGGACCGGGGAGCTGTTTTTT
16	TRBD1	TRBJ2-7	-	TRBV4-3	CASSQDGTTGAGEQYF	TGCGCCAGCAGCCAAGATGGGACCACAGGGGCCGGCGAGCAGTACTTC
14	-	TRBJ2-4	-	TRBV9	CASSVNSAKNIQYF	TGTGCCAGCAGCGTTAACAGTGCCAAAAACATTCAGTACTTC
16	-	TRBJ1-6	-	TRBV30	CAWSWAGTATSSPLHF	TGTGCCTGGAGTTGGGCTGGAACGGCTACCTCTTCACCCCTCCACTTT
15	-	TRBJ2-7	-	TRBV5-1	CASSLEQTTTYEQYF	TGCGCCAGCAGCTTGGAGCAGACCACGACCTACGAGCAGTACTTC
16	-	TRBJ2-1	-	TRBV10-2	CASSGAWGAHSGEQFF	TGCGCCAGCAGTGGGGCCTGGGGGGCGCATTCAGGAGAGCAGTTCTTC
14	-	TRBJ1-1	-	TRBV6-5	CASTPGDMNTEAFF	TGTGCCAGCACTCCAGGGGATATGAACACTGAAGCTTTCTTT
15	-	TRBJ1-1	once	TRBV9	CASGRGGDMNTEAFF	TGTGCCAGCGGACGAGGTGGTGACATGAACACTGAAGCTTTCTTT
12	-	TRBJ2-1	-	TRBV6-2/TRBV6-3	CASSLQSNEQFF	TGTGCCAGCAGCCTCCAGAGCAATGAGCAGTTCTTC
13	TRBD1	TRBJ1-5	-	TRBV5-6	CASSRQGREPQHF	TGTGCCAGCAGTCGACAGGGCCGTGAGCCCCAGCATTTT
12	-	TRBJ2-5	-	TRBV12-5	CASGLDTETQYF	TGTGCTAGTGGTTTGGACACTGAGACCCAGTACTTC
13	TRBD1	TRBJ1-3	once	TRBV3-1/TRBV3-2	CASSKGQRNTIYF	TGTGCCAGCAGCAAGGGACAGCGAAACACCATATATTTT
14	-	TRBJ1-4	-	TRBV30	CAWSVRGGWEKLFF	TGTGCCTGGAGTGTACGTGGGGGGTGGGAAAAACTGTTTTTT
15	TRBD2	TRBJ2-1	-	TRBV7-3	CASSLSREPYNEQFF	TGTGCCAGCAGCCTCTCGCGGGAGCCCTACAATGAGCAGTTCTTC
14	TRBD1	TRBJ1-5	-	TRBV5-1	CASSFTGGNQPQHF	TGCGCCAGCAGCTTCACAGGGGGAAATCAGCCCCAGCATTTT
14	-	TRBJ1-2	once	TRBV3-1/TRBV3-2	CASSPPGQRFGYTF	TGTGCCAGCAGCCCCCCGGGCCAGCGGTTTGGCTACACCTTC
16	-	TRBJ2-3	-	TRBV18	CASSPLGGAFSDTQYF	TGTGCCAGCTCACCCCTAGGGGGGGCCTTCTCAGATACGCAGTATTTT
13	-	TRBJ2-5	-	TRBV10-3	CASAGTLQETQYF	TGTGCCAGCGCCGGGACTCTTCAAGAGACCCAGTACTTC
17	TRBD1	TRBJ1-1	-	TRBV5-4	CASSPGQGAARNTEAFF	TGTGCCAGCAGCCCTGGACAGGGGGCGGCCCGGAACACTGAAGCTTTCTTT
13	-	TRBJ1-4	-	TRBV7-2	CASSWVKGGKLFF	TGTGCCAGCAGCTGGGTTAAGGGTGGAAAACTGTTTTTT
18	-	TRBJ2-3	-	TRBV7-3	CASSLLGLSAPPTDTQYF	TGTGCCAGCAGCTTACTTGGTCTCTCGGCTCCCCCCACAGATACGCAGTATTTT
18	-	TRBJ2-2	-	TRBV5-6	CASSSRWEESVYTGELFF	TGTGCCAGCAGCTCTCGGTGGGAAGAATCAGTCTACACCGGGGAGCTGTTTTTT